This is a list of T cell receptor beta chains from one sample in a study of T cells after yellow fever vaccination. TCRdb re-analysed the 5' RACE reads in MiXCR, keeping a single row per CDR3 protein. The table shows about 300,000 distinct CDR3 sequences, with roughly 4.3% occurring only once. Sequences were derived from PBMCs, sampled 5 days after the yellow fever booster vaccination. All receptors come from a man younger than 35 who received the YFV17D yellow fever vaccine. CDR3s include the opening cysteine and the closing phenylalanine or tryptophan. A D gene is named only where the DNA matches it firmly. Where a row states a size, it is once, few, many or the class of an expanded clone; other rows omit it.

abundance	j_gene	d_gene	v_gene	CDR3nt	CDR3aa
many	TRBJ1-1	-	TRBV7-9	TGTGCCAGCAGCGAGATCGGGGGGAACACTGAAGCTTTCTTT	CASSEIGGNTEAFF
many	TRBJ1-1	-	TRBV11-1	TGTGCCAGCAGCAGGGCGGGATCACGGTCTGAAGCTTTCTTT	CASSRAGSRSEAFF
-	TRBJ2-6	-	TRBV7-2	TGTGCCAGCAGCTTAACAGCGGGCCCTTCTGGGGCCAACGTCCTGACTTTC	CASSLTAGPSGANVLTF
few	TRBJ1-2	TRBD1	TRBV2	TGTGCCAGCAGAAGGACAGGGCTCAGCTATGGCTACACCTTC	CASRRTGLSYGYTF
-	TRBJ1-2	-	TRBV4-2	TGTGCCAGCAGCCAAGTTGACGGCCGGCATGGCTACACCTTC	CASSQVDGRHGYTF
-	TRBJ1-2	-	TRBV9	TGTGCCAGCAGCGTAGAGGCCTCGCGAACGGCTAACTATGGCTACACCTTC	CASSVEASRTANYGYTF
-	TRBJ2-3	TRBD2	TRBV18	TGTGCCAGCTCACCACCTCTGAAGGGGAGGGCAGATACGCAGTATTTT	CASSPPLKGRADTQYF
many	TRBJ2-7	-	TRBV7-9	TGTGCCAGCAGCTCGGGGCCCTACGAGCAGTACTTC	CASSSGPYEQYF
few	TRBJ1-2	-	TRBV4-3	TGCGCCAGCAGCCAAGTTGGCGGGGACTACTATGGCTACACCTTC	CASSQVGGDYYGYTF
few	TRBJ2-7	-	TRBV20-1	TGCAGTGCACACCAACCTGGACAGTTTACCGCCTACGAGCAGTACTTC	CSAHQPGQFTAYEQYF
-	TRBJ1-5	-	TRBV20-1	TGCAGTGCTAGAGGACCGGGGGTTTATCAGCCCCAGCATTTT	CSARGPGVYQPQHF
few	TRBJ2-7	-	TRBV5-6	TGTGCCAGCAGCTTGGGTTCGTCGGCAGCCCAGTACTTC	CASSLGSSAAQYF
many	TRBJ2-1	-	TRBV12-3/TRBV12-4	TGTGCCAGCAGTGGACGGGGAAGGGGTGAGCAGTTCTTC	CASSGRGRGEQFF
few	TRBJ1-1	-	TRBV20-1	TGCAGTGCTGGAATCACAGGGACTGAAGCTTTCTTT	CSAGITGTEAFF
many	TRBJ2-7	TRBD1	TRBV29-1	TGCAGCGTTGCAGGGGGCGATCCCTACGAGCAGTACTTC	CSVAGGDPYEQYF
many	TRBJ2-2	-	TRBV5-4	TGTGCCAGCAGCCGCGAAGCACTTGGCGACGGGGAGCTGTTTTTT	CASSREALGDGELFF
-	TRBJ2-3	TRBD2	TRBV6-5	TGTGCCAGCAGTTACTCAACAGCGGGAGGCACAGATACGCAGTATTTT	CASSYSTAGGTDTQYF
many	TRBJ1-5	-	TRBV6-2/TRBV6-3	TGTGCCAGCAATTTACGGGGGGGCAATCAGCCCCAGCATTTT	CASNLRGGNQPQHF
few	TRBJ1-2	-	TRBV29-1	TGCAGCGTTGATGGAGGAGGGGCGAATGGCTACACCTTC	CSVDGGGANGYTF
few	TRBJ2-5	TRBD2	TRBV7-2	TGTGCCAGCAGCTTAGCGGTCTTCTCGAGCGGGGGAGCACAAGAGACCCAGTACTTC	CASSLAVFSSGGAQETQYF
-	TRBJ2-1	TRBD2	TRBV7-8	TGTGCCAGCAGCACGTCTAGCGGGGGGGCCCAACACGAGCAGTTCTTC	CASSTSSGGAQHEQFF
many	TRBJ1-2	-	TRBV7-9	TGTGCCAGCAGCTTAGCGAATGCAGGGGTCCAGGGCTACACCTTC	CASSLANAGVQGYTF
few	TRBJ2-1	-	TRBV18	TGTGCCAGCTCACCGGGGTCGGGAAAAAACAATGAGCAGTTCTTC	CASSPGSGKNNEQFF
few	TRBJ1-1	TRBD1	TRBV9	TGTGCCAGCAGGGATGGAGGGACAGGCCGGAACACTGAAGCTTTCTTT	CASRDGGTGRNTEAFF
few	TRBJ2-7	TRBD1	TRBV7-9	TGTGCCAGCAGCCCCGACAGGGTTGGTCTCCACGAGCAGTACTTC	CASSPDRVGLHEQYF
many	TRBJ2-2	TRBD1	TRBV6-5	TGTGCCAGTGGACAGGGGACCGGGGAGCTGTTTTTT	CASGQGTGELFF
-	TRBJ2-7	-	TRBV20-1	TGCAGTGCTGGATCCGGGACTGGGCACTACGAGCAGTACTTC	CSAGSGTGHYEQYF
many	TRBJ1-4	-	TRBV6-5	TGTGCCAGCAGCGAGGTCGTGGCTGAAAAACTGTTTTTT	CASSEVVAEKLFF
few	TRBJ2-5	TRBD1	TRBV7-9	TGTGCCAGCAGCTTAGGAGGGACAGGGGCGATAGAGACCCAGTACTTC	CASSLGGTGAIETQYF
many	TRBJ2-2	TRBD1	TRBV2	TGTGCCAGCAGCTACAACAGGGGGGACACCGGGGAGCTGTTTTTT	CASSYNRGDTGELFF
few	TRBJ2-7	-	TRBV6-5	TGTGCCAGCAGTTACTCGGACGGGGCCTCCTACGAGCAGTACTTC	CASSYSDGASYEQYF
-	TRBJ2-2	-	TRBV20-1	TGCAGTGCTAGCGACCACAGGTTCGCGAACACCGGGGAGCTGTTTTTT	CSASDHRFANTGELFF
many	TRBJ2-5	-	TRBV15	TGTGCCACCGTTAACTCTGGGACCCAGTACTTC	CATVNSGTQYF
-	TRBJ2-1	TRBD2	TRBV7-8	TGTGCCAGCAGCTACTTAGCGGGGGTTAATGAGCAGTTCTTC	CASSYLAGVNEQFF
few	TRBJ2-1	-	TRBV24-1	TGTGCCACCAGTGAGACACGGACAACGAACGACAATGAGCAGTTCTTC	CATSETRTTNDNEQFF
many	TRBJ2-1	TRBD1	TRBV7-2	TGTGCCAGCAGCCCCCAACGGACAGGTTCTATGGGGCAGTTCTTC	CASSPQRTGSMGQFF
-	TRBJ2-3	TRBD1	TRBV27	TGTGCCAGCAGTTTCGAGGGGGCGGTAGATACGCAGTATTTT	CASSFEGAVDTQYF
-	TRBJ2-1	TRBD1	TRBV6-2/TRBV6-3	TGTGCCAGCAGCCGGACAGGGATTCCTTACAATGAGCAGTTCTTC	CASSRTGIPYNEQFF
few	TRBJ1-2	-	TRBV7-2	TGTGCCAGCAGCTTTTACTACAGGCGAGACTATGGCTACACCTTC	CASSFYYRRDYGYTF
many	TRBJ2-7	-	TRBV4-2	TGTGCCAGCAGCCGGCGGAGGAACTACGAGCAGTACTTC	CASSRRRNYEQYF
-	TRBJ1-2	-	TRBV4-1	TGCGCCAGCAGCCAAGGTCCTCTCCAGGGTAGCGGCTACACCTTC	CASSQGPLQGSGYTF
many	TRBJ1-1	-	TRBV20-1	TGCAGTGCTTACAGGGCTAGCACTGAAGCTTTCTTT	CSAYRASTEAFF
few	TRBJ2-7	TRBD1	TRBV10-3	TGTGCCATCAGGACTGGACAGGGAGGTGGCTACGAGCAGTACTTC	CAIRTGQGGGYEQYF
many	TRBJ2-2	-	TRBV5-1	TGCGCCAGCCTGTCCTTTGGGGGCGGCACCGGGGAGCTGTTTTTT	CASLSFGGGTGELFF
many	TRBJ2-3	-	TRBV5-1	TGCGCCAGCAGCTTCCCGGACACAGATACGCAGTATTTT	CASSFPDTDTQYF
many	TRBJ2-2	-	TRBV5-1	TGCGCCAGCAGCTTGGAGGGCCCAGGGAACACCGGGGAGCTGTTTTTT	CASSLEGPGNTGELFF
many	TRBJ2-5	-	TRBV7-2	TGTGCCAGCAGCTTAAGCCGGACCAAAGAGACCCAGTACTTC	CASSLSRTKETQYF
many	TRBJ1-1	-	TRBV18	TGTGCCAGCTCATCTATTCCGGGACAGAACACTGAAGCTTTCTTT	CASSSIPGQNTEAFF
few	TRBJ1-3	-	TRBV12-3/TRBV12-4	TGTGCCAGCAGTGACGGGAGCTCTGGAAACACCATATATTTT	CASSDGSSGNTIYF
-	TRBJ1-2	-	TRBV28	TGTGCCAGCGGTAGGACGGCGGCTAACTATGGCTACACCTTC	CASGRTAANYGYTF
few	TRBJ2-1	-	TRBV28	TGTGCCAGCAGACCTACCCGACCGAGGTGGAATGAGCAGTTCTTC	CASRPTRPRWNEQFF
few	TRBJ2-2	-	TRBV19	TGTGCCAGTAGTATCCTCCAGGGAGGGGAGCTGTTTTTT	CASSILQGGELFF
-	TRBJ2-6	-	TRBV30	TGTGCCTGGGAATTCTCTGGGGCCAACGTCCTGACTTTC	CAWEFSGANVLTF
many	TRBJ1-2	-	TRBV5-6	TGTGCCAGCCTAGGAGGCTCTAACTATGGCTACACCTTC	CASLGGSNYGYTF